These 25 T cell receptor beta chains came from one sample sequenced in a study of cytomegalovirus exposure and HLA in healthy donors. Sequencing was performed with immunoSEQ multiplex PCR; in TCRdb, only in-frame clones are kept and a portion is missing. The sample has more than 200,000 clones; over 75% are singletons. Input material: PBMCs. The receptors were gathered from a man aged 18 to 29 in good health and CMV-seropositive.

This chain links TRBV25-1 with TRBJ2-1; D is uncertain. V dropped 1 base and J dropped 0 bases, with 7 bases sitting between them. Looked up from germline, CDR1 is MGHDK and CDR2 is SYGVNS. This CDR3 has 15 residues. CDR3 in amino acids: CASSESSSSYNEQFF. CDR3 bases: TGTGCCAGCAGTGAATCCTCGTCCTCCTACAATGAGCAGTTCTTC.

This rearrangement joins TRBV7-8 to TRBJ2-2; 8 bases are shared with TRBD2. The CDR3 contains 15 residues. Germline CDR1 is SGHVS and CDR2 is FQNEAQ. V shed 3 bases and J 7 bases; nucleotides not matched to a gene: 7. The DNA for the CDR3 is TGTGCCAGCAGCTTGACGGGAGGGCCTGGCGGGGAGCTGTTTTTT. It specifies CASSLTGGPGGELFF.

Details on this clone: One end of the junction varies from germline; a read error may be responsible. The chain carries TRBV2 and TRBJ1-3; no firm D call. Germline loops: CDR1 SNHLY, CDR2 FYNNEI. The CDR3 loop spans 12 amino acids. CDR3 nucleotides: TGTGCCAGCAGTGAAAAATCTGGCGGATTAAATTTT. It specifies CASSEKSGGLNF.

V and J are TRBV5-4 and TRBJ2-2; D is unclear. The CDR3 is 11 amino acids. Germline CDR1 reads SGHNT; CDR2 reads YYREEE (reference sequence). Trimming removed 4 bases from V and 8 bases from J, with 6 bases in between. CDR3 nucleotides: TGTGCCAGCAGCGTGGGGGGGGAGCTGTTTTTT. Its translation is CASSVGGELFF.

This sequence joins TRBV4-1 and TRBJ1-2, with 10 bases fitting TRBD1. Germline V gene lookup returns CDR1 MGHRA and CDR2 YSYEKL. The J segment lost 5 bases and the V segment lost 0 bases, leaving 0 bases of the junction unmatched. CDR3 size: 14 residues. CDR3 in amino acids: CASSQEDRGYGYTF. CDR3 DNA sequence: TGCGCCAGCAGCCAAGAGGACAGGGGGTATGGCTACACCTTC.

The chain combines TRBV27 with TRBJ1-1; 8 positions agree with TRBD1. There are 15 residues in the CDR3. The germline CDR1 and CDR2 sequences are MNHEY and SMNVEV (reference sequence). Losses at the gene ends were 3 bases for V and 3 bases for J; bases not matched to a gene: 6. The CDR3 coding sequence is TGTGCCAGCAGTTTCGGACAGGGACGGCACACTGAAGCTTTCTTT. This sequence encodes CASSFGQGRHTEAFF.

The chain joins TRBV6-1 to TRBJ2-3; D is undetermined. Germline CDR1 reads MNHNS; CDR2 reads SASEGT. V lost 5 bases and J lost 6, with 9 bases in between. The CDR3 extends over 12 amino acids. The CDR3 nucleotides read TGTGCCAGCAGTACCCTTCTGGATACGCAGTATTTT. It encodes CASSTLLDTQYF.

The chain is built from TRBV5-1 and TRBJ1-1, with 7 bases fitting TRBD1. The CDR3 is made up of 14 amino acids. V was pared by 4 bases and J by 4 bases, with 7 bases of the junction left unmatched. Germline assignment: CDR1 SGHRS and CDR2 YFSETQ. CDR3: CASSQTGAGTEAFF. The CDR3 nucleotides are TGCGCCAGCAGCCAAACAGGGGCGGGCACTGAAGCTTTCTTT.

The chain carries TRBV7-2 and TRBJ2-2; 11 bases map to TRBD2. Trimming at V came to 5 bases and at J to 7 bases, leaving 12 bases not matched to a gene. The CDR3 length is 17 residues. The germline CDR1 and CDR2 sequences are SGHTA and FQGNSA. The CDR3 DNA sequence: TGTGCCAGCAGCCAGGGTCGGCTAGCGGGGGGCGGCGGGGAGCTGTTTTTT. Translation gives CASSQGRLAGGGGELFF.

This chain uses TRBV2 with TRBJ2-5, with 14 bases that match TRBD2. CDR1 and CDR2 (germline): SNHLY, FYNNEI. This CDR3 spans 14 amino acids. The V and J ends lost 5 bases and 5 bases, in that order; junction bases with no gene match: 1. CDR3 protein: CASSRTSGRETQYF. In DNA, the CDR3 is TGTGCCAGCAGTCGGACTAGCGGGAGGGAGACCCAGTACTTC.

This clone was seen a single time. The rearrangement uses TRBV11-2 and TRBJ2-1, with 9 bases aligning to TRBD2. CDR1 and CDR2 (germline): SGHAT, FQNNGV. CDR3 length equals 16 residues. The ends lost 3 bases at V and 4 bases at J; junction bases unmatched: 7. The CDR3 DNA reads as TGTGCCAGCAGCTTGGGGCTAGCGGGGTCTTACAATGAGCAGTTCTTC. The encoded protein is CASSLGLAGSYNEQFF.

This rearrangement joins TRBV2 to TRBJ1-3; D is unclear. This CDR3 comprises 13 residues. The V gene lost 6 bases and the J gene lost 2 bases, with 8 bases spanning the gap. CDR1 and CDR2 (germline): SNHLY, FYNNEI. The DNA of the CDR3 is TGTGCCAGCAGCGAATCAGCTGGAAACACCATATATTTT. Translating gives CASSESAGNTIYF.

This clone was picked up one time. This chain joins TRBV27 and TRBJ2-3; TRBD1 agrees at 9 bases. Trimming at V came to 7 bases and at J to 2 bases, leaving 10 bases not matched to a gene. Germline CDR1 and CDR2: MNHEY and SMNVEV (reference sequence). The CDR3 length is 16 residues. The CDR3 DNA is TGTGCCAGCACCAAACAGGGGGCGCCGATCACAGATACGCAGTATTTT. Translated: CASTKQGAPITDTQYF.

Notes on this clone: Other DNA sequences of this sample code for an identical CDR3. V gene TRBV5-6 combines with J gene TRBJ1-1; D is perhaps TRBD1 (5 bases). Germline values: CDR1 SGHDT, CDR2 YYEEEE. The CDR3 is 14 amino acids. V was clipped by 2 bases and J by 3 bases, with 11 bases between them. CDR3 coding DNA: TGTGCCAGCAGCTTTGGGGCGGGGGACACTGAAGCTTTCTTT. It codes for CASSFGAGDTEAFF.

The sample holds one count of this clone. In DNA form, the CDR3 reads TGTGCCAGCAGCTTGCGCGGGGTCAACACTGAAGCTTTCTTT. It specifies CASSLRGVNTEAFF. This chain uses TRBV5-6 with TRBJ1-1; D gene uncertain. Germline CDR1 and CDR2: SGHDT and YYEEEE. Trimming took 1 base from V and 2 from J, leaving 9 bases between them. The CDR3 is 14 residues long.

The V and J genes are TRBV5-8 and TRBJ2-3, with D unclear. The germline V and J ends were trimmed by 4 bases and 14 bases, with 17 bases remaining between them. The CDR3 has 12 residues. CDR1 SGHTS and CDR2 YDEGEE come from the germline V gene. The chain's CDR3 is CASSPTVGGLYF. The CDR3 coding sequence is TGTGCCAGCAGCCCGACCGTGGGTGGCTTGTATTTT.

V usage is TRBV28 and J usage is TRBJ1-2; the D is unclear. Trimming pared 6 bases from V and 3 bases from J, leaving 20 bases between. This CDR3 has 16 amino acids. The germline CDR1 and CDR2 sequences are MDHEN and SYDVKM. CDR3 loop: CASRPPDGVFYYGYTF. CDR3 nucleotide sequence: TGTGCCAGCAGACCACCCGACGGCGTCTTTTACTATGGCTACACCTTC.

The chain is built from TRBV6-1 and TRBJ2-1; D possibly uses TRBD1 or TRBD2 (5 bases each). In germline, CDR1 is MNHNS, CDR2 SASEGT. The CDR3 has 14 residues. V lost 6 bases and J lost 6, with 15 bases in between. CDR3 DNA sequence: TGTGCCAGCAGGGAGCTGGGGGTCTTCAATGAGCAGTTCTTC. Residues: CASRELGVFNEQFF.

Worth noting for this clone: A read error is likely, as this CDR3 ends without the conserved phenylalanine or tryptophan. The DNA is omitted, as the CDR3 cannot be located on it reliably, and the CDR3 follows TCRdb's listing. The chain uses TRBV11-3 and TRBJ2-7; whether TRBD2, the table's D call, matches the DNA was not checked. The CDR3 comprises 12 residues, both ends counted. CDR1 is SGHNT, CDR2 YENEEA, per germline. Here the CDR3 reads CASSSLSSRGSH.

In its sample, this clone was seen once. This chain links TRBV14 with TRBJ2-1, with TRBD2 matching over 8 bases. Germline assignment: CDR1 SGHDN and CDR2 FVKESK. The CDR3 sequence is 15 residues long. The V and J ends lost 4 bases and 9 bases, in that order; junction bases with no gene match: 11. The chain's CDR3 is CASSLMSGRSSEQFF. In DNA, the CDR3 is TGTGCCAGCAGCCTGATGAGCGGGAGATCCTCTGAGCAGTTCTTC. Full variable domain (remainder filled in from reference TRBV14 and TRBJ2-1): EAGVTQFPSHSVIEKGQTVTLRCDPISGHDNLYWYRRVMGKEIKFLLHFVKESKQDESGMPNNRFLAERTGGTYSTLKVQPAELEDSGVYFCASSLMSGRSSEQFFGPGTRLTVL.

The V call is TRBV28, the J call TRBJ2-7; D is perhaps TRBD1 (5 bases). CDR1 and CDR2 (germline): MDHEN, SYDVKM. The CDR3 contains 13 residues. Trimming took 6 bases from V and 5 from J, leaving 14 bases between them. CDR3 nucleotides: TGTGCCAGCAGACGGATCACAGGTCACGAGCAGTACTTC. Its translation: CASRRITGHEQYF.

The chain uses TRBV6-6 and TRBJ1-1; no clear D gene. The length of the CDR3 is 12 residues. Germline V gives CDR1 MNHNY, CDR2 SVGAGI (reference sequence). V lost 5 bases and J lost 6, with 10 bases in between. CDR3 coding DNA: TGTGCCAGCAGTAGGTCCGCCCCTGAAGCTTTCTTT. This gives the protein CASSRSAPEAFF.

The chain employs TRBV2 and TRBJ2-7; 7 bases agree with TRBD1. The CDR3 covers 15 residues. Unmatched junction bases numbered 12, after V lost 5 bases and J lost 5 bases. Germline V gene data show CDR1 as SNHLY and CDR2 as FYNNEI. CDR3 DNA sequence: TGTGCCAGCAGTTTTGGAGACAGGGTGATGGACGAGCAGTACTTC. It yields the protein CASSFGDRVMDEQYF.

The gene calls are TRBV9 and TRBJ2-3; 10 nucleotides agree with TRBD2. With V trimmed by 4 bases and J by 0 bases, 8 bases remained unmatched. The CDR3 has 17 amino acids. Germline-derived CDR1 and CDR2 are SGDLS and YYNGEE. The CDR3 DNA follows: TGTGCCAGCAGCCCACGACTAGCGGGTTTCAGCACAGATACGCAGTATTTT. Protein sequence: CASSPRLAGFSTDTQYF.

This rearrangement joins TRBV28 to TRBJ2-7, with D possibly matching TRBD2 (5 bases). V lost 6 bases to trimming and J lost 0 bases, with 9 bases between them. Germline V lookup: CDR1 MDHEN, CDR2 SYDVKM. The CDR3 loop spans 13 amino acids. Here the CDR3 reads CASRPGSSYEQYF. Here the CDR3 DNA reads TGTGCCAGCAGGCCGGGGAGCTCCTACGAGCAGTACTTC.